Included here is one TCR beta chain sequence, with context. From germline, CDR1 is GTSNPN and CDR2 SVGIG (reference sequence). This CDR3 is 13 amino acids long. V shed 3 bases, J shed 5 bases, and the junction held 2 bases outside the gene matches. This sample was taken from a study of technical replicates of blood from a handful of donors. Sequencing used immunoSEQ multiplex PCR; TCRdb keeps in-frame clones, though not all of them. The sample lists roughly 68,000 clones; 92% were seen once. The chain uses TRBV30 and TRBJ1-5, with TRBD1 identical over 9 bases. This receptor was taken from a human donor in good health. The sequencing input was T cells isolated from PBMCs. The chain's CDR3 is CAWRGTGYQPQHF. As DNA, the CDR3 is TGTGCCTGGAGGGGGACAGGGTATCAGCCCCAGCATTTT.